The source of this T cell receptor (beta chain) is a study of CD8 T cells in ankylosing spondylitis. Findings of the study overall: Certain motif variants had earlier appeared in reactive arthritis synovial fluid and blood. Matched ankylosing spondylitis synovial fluid reportedly contained a significantly enriched population of disease-linked clones.

This clonotype was counted ten times or more. The antigen is unknown. Scientists made TCR beta libraries using quantitative 5'-RACE with molecular barcodes. TCRdb recomputed calls from the 5' RACE reads with MiXCR, one row per CDR3 protein. The sample shows 200,000 to 300,000 distinct CDR3 sequences, approximately 10% of them seen only once. The source of this sequence is a male donor with ankylosing spondylitis or in good health (not recorded which). Sequencing input: blood, either unsorted or a sorted T cell fraction (not recorded which).

The CDR3, as DNA: TGTGCCAGCAGCCAAGATGACAGCAATGAGCAGTTCTTC. The encoded protein is CASSQDDSNEQFF. The genes are TRBV4-2 and TRBJ2-1, with D perhaps TRBD1 (5 bases). The CDR3 has 13 residues. Germline values: CDR1 LGHNA, CDR2 YNFKEQ. The ends were cut back, 0 bases at V and 6 bases at J, with 6 bases in the middle.